Listed here are 14 T cell receptor beta chains from one sample, sequenced in a study of CD8 T cells in Susac syndrome. RNA was extracted with the RNeasy kit, and a quantity of 0.5 to 1 ug was reverse transcribed using random hexamers. One entry per CDR3 protein results from TCRdb running MiXCR on the immunoSEQ multiplex PCR reads. The table includes approximately 230,000 distinct CDR3 sequences, just under 95% detected once. The sample taken for sequencing was CD4+ T cells from PBMCs. All receptors come from a human donor with multiple sclerosis.

The chain uses TRBV7-9 and TRBJ1-4; D is unclear. CDR1 is SEHNR, CDR2 FQNEAQ, per germline (reference sequence). The V end lost 5 bases, the J end lost 8 bases, and 21 bases lay between the germline ends. The CDR3 has 16 residues. CDR3 in amino acids: CASSNRRAEGWEKLFF. CDR3 coding DNA: TGTGCCAGCAGCAATCGTCGGGCGGAGGGTTGGGAAAAACTGTTTTTT. The whole variable domain, filled in from reference TRBV7-9 and TRBJ1-4, reads DTGVSQNPRHKITKRGQNVTFRCDPISEHNRLYWYRQTLGQGPEFLTYFQNEAQLEKSRLLSDRFSAERPKGSFSTLEIQRTEQGDSAMYLCASSNRRAEGWEKLFFGSGTQLSVL.

The V and J genes are TRBV24-1 and TRBJ2-1, with 13 bases fitting TRBD2. Germline V gene sequence: CDR1 KGHDR, CDR2 SFDVKD. The ends lost 2 bases at V and 4 bases at J; junction bases unmatched: 10. The CDR3 sequence is 19 residues long. The CDR3 reads CATSDSWTSGSKSYNEQFF. The CDR3 nucleotides read TGTGCCACCAGTGATTCTTGGACTAGCGGGAGCAAGTCTTACAATGAGCAGTTCTTC.

V usage is TRBV20-1 and J usage is TRBJ1-5; D unclear. The CDR3 has 13 residues. Trimming pared 5 bases from V and 1 base from J, leaving 9 bases between. CDR1 is DFQATT and CDR2 is SNEGSKA in the germline V gene (reference sequence). The CDR3 loop is CSALPRSNQPQHF. The DNA of the CDR3 is TGCAGTGCTCTTCCCAGGAGCAATCAGCCCCAGCATTTT.

This clonotype was found once. The rearrangement links TRBV19 to TRBJ2-3; a weak D match, TRBD2 (5 bases). The CDR3 contains 15 residues. Trimming cost V 3 bases and J 0 bases, with 10 bases left between them. Germline assignment: CDR1 LNHDA and CDR2 SQIVND (reference sequence). CDR3 sequence reads: CASSISRASTDTQYF. The CDR3 DNA follows: TGTGCCAGTAGTATTTCGAGGGCTAGCACAGATACGCAGTATTTT. The full variable domain, completed using reference TRBV19 and TRBJ2-3, is DGGITQSPKYLFRKEGQNVTLSCEQNLNHDAMYWYRQDPGQGLRLIYYSQIVNDFQKGDIAEGYSVSREKKESFPLTVTSAQKNPTAFYLCASSISRASTDTQYFGPGTRLTVL.

V gene TRBV19 combines with J gene TRBJ2-2; TRBD2 might be the D (5 bases). The V and J ends lost 5 bases and 4 bases respectively, with 14 bases between them. Germline V lookup: CDR1 LNHDA, CDR2 SQIVND (reference sequence). The CDR3 length is 15 residues. CDR3 sequence (DNA): TGTGCCAGTAGTCGACCTCTAGCAGGCACCGGGGAGCTGTTTTTT. Protein product: CASSRPLAGTGELFF.

The chain uses TRBV12-3 or TRBV12-4 and TRBJ2-5; D unresolved. The V gene lost 2 bases and the J gene lost 0 bases, with 10 bases spanning the gap. The CDR3 covers 15 residues. CDR3 sequence: CASSLFDQYQETQYF. The CDR3 DNA follows: TGTGCCAGCAGTTTATTTGACCAGTACCAAGAGACCCAGTACTTC.

The chain employs TRBV5-4 and TRBJ2-7; 7 bases map to TRBD1. Germline V gene sequence: CDR1 SGHNT, CDR2 YYREEE (reference sequence). After removal of 7 bases from V and 3 bases from J, the junction contained 13 bases not matched to a gene. This CDR3 has 15 residues. CDR3 region: CASGPQGSLSYEQYV. The CDR3, as DNA: TGTGCCAGCGGTCCACAGGGGTCCCTGAGCTACGAGCAGTACGTC.

The CDR3 region is CASSEGDRDRGYTF. The CDR3 DNA is TGCGCCAGCAGCGAGGGAGACCGGGACCGCGGCTACACCTTC. The rearrangement links TRBV5-1 to TRBJ1-2; possible D gene TRBD1, 5 bases. CDR1 and CDR2 from the germline V gene are SGHRS and YFSETQ. This CDR3 spans 14 amino acids. Trimming removed 4 bases at V and 8 bases at J, with 18 bases between. The full variable domain, completed using reference TRBV5-1 and TRBJ1-2, is KAGVTQTPRYLIKTRGQQVTLSCSPISGHRSVSWYQQTPGQGLQFLFEYFSETQRNKGNFPGRFSGRQFSNSRSEMNVSTLELGDSALYLCASSEGDRDRGYTFGSGTRLTVV.

The chain uses TRBV9 and TRBJ2-2; D might be TRBD1 (6 bases). The germline CDR1 and CDR2 sequences are SGDLS and YYNGEE. This CDR3 region has 16 residues. V lost 1 base and J lost 6, with 16 bases in between. The CDR3 spells CASSVLEGTWAGELFF. DNA of the CDR3: TGTGCCAGCAGCGTACTTGAGGGGACATGGGCCGGGGAGCTGTTTTTT.

The rearrangement uses TRBV7-9 and TRBJ2-2; D not certain. The CDR3 is made up of 15 amino acids. Trimming shortened V by 4 bases and J by 0 bases, and 9 bases separated the two germline ends. Germline CDR1 is SEHNR and CDR2 is FQNEAQ (reference sequence). The CDR3 is CASSSRSTNTGELFF. CDR3 nucleotides: TGTGCCAGCAGCTCGAGGAGCACGAACACCGGGGAGCTGTTTTTT.

This clonotype was detected once. The rearrangement joins TRBV2 to TRBJ2-7; TRBD1 is a possible D gene (5 bases). Germline V CDR1 and CDR2: SNHLY, FYNNEI. This CDR3 is built from 12 residues. V shed 8 bases and J shed 1 base, with 9 bases lying between them. The CDR3 protein is CASSGLSYEQYV. For the CDR3, the DNA is TGTGCCAGCTCAGGGCTGTCCTACGAGCAGTACGTC.

The chain couples TRBV9 to TRBJ1-6, with a weak D call TRBD1 (5 bases). V was pared by 3 bases and J by 10 bases, with 11 bases between. CDR3 length equals 13 residues. The germline gives CDR1 SGDLS, CDR2 YYNGEE. This CDR3 is CASSETGDSPLHF. CDR3 coding DNA: TGTGCCAGCAGCGAAACGGGGGACTCACCCCTCCACTTT.

The chain couples TRBV7-9 to TRBJ1-1; D is uncertain. Germline V lookup: CDR1 SEHNR, CDR2 FQNEAQ (reference sequence). The CDR3 is 13 residues long. Trimming took 2 bases from V and 1 from J, leaving 5 bases between them. CDR3 sequence reads: CASSLKQNTEAFF. The CDR3 region has the DNA TGTGCCAGCAGCTTAAAACAGAACACTGAAGCTTTCTTT.

The chain links TRBV6-2 or TRBV6-3 to TRBJ2-7, with D unclear. The ends were cut back, 1 base at V and 3 bases at J, with 4 bases in the middle. Germline assignment: CDR1 MNHEY and CDR2 SVGEGT. The CDR3 spans 12 residues. CDR3 nucleotides: TGTGCCAGCAGTTACTTTCTCTACGAGCAGTACTTC. Protein product: CASSYFLYEQYF.